The 27 T cell receptor beta chains below all came from one sample that was sequenced in a study of blood T cell repertoires in COVID-19. This table comes from immunoSEQ multiplex PCR, and its TCRdb copy is limited to in-frame clones, with some not included. The sample gives hundreds of thousands of clones, 85% to 90% of which show up once; 1% to 1.3% is in the top ten. Sequences were obtained from PBMCs or T cells enriched from blood (not recorded which). These receptors originate from a man aged 30 to 39 who had recovered from COVID-19.

The chain is built from TRBV27 and TRBJ1-2; D remains unclear. This CDR3 has 15 residues. Trimming left V 5 bases short and J 4 bases short, with 17 bases between. Germline lookup yields CDR1 MNHEY and CDR2 SMNVEV (reference sequence). In DNA, the CDR3 is TGTGCCAGCAGTCCTCGAGGTCCCCCGCTCTATGGCTACACCTTC. Protein product: CASSPRGPPLYGYTF.

The V call is TRBV5-6, the J call TRBJ1-2; D call uncertain. V was clipped by 1 base and J by 1 base, with 8 bases between them. Germline V gene lookup returns CDR1 SGHDT and CDR2 YYEEEE. The CDR3 sequence is 14 residues long. CDR3 region: CASSLYVSNYGYTF. The CDR3 DNA reads TGTGCCAGCAGCTTGTATGTCAGTAACTATGGCTACACCTTC.

This sequence joins TRBV27 and TRBJ1-2; 9 bases are shared with TRBD1. This CDR3 region has 15 residues. The V segment lost 5 bases and the J segment 3 bases; nucleotides outside the gene matches: 7. Germline V lookup: CDR1 MNHEY, CDR2 SMNVEV (reference sequence). The CDR3, as DNA: TGTGCCAGCAGTCAAAGGACAGGGGATTACTATGGCTACACCTTC. Its protein product is CASSQRTGDYYGYTF.

This chain joins TRBV15 and TRBJ2-1, with 10 bases aligning to TRBD2. Germline CDR1 reads LNHNV; CDR2 reads YYDKDF (reference sequence). The CDR3 sequence is 17 residues long. J was trimmed by 8 bases and V by 0 bases; bases with no gene match: 10. The CDR3 reads CATSRERSSGSWYEQFF. CDR3 DNA: TGTGCCACCAGCAGAGAACGGTCTAGCGGGAGTTGGTATGAGCAGTTCTTC.

J is TRBJ2-3 and V is TRBV27; the D is unclear. Germline-derived CDR1 and CDR2 are MNHEY and SMNVEV (reference sequence). CDR3 length equals 15 residues. Trimming took 2 bases from V and 0 from J, leaving 9 bases between them. The CDR3 DNA sequence: TGTGCCAGCAGTTTAGGGCTCCTTAGCACAGATACGCAGTATTTT. Translated: CASSLGLLSTDTQYF.

The chain combines TRBV7-8 with TRBJ1-4; TRBD1 aligns across 7 bases. CDR1 and CDR2 from the germline V gene are SGHVS and FQNEAQ. The CDR3 runs to 16 residues. J was trimmed by 12 bases and V by 5 bases; bases with no gene match: 18. As DNA, the CDR3 is TGTGCCAGCAGCAAAGGCGACAGGGCTTTTTGGCGAGAACTGTTTTTT. Its protein is CASSKGDRAFWRELFF. Variable domain in full (rest from reference TRBV7-8 and TRBJ1-4): GAGVSQSPRYKVAKRGQDVALRCDPISGHVSLFWYQQALGQGPEFLTYFQNEAQLDKSGLPSDRFFAERPEGSVSTLKIQRTQQEDSAVYLCASSKGDRAFWRELFFGSGTQLSVL.

The chain combines TRBV6-5 with TRBJ1-3; D gene uncertain. The CDR3 is 14 amino acids. The ends were cut back, 6 bases at V and 1 base at J, with 10 bases in the middle. Per the germline V gene, CDR1 is MNHEY and CDR2 is SVGAGI. CDR3 coding DNA: TGTGCCAGCAGACCCGACACATCTGGAAACACCATATATTTT. Translating gives CASRPDTSGNTIYF.

V is TRBV12-3 or TRBV12-4 and J is TRBJ1-5; D gene ambiguous. The CDR3 extends over 13 amino acids. V was clipped by 5 bases and J by 5 bases, with 10 bases between them. CDR3 in amino acids: CASSPQPDQPQHF. CDR3 sequence (DNA): TGTGCCAGCAGTCCCCAACCGGATCAGCCCCAGCATTTT.

The rearrangement uses TRBV28 and TRBJ2-1; the match to TRBD1 covers 8 bases. The CDR3 is 16 amino acids. The J segment lost 4 bases and the V segment lost 5 bases, leaving 10 bases of the junction unmatched. Per the germline V gene, CDR1 is MDHEN and CDR2 is SYDVKM. CDR3 sequence (DNA): TGTGCCAGCAGTATCCCACAGGGGGTGGCTTACAATGAGCAGTTCTTC. Its protein product is CASSIPQGVAYNEQFF.

This clone has just one count. V and J are TRBV5-1 and TRBJ2-5; 13 bases map to TRBD2. The CDR3 runs 16 residues. Germline values: CDR1 SGHRS, CDR2 YFSETQ. With 0 bases clipped from V and 4 bases from J, the junction kept 3 bases outside the gene matches. The CDR3 region is CASSLAGLAGVETQYF. For the CDR3, the DNA is TGCGCCAGCAGCTTGGCAGGACTAGCGGGAGTAGAGACCCAGTACTTC.

The chain combines TRBV18 with TRBJ1-3; D is ambiguous. Germline CDR1 reads KGHSH; CDR2 reads LQKENI. V was trimmed by 3 bases and J by 0 bases, leaving 12 bases between them. The CDR3 has 16 amino acids. In DNA, the CDR3 is TGTGCCAGCTCACCCGGGTTACAAGACTCTGGAAACACCATATATTTT. Amino acid sequence: CASSPGLQDSGNTIYF.

The chain employs TRBV19 and TRBJ2-1, with a possible D match to TRBD1 (5 bases). This CDR3 has 15 amino acids. Germline CDR1 LNHDA, CDR2 SQIVND (reference sequence). The V end was cut by 4 bases, the J end by 6 bases, with 16 bases between. CDR3 DNA sequence: TGTGCCAGTAGTAGGTCCCGACAGCTCGTCAATGAGCAGTTCTTC. This codes for CASSRSRQLVNEQFF.

J is TRBJ1-5 and V is TRBV4-2; TRBD1 matches 8 bases. Trimming cost V 1 base and J 0 bases; bases outside gene matches: 14. The CDR3 extends over 20 amino acids. Germline CDR1 is LGHNA and CDR2 is YNFKEQ. CDR3 coding DNA: TGTGCCAGCAGCCAAGGCTCGGGGACAGGACGGCTGAATAGCAATCAGCCCCAGCATTTT. Amino acids: CASSQGSGTGRLNSNQPQHF.

This chain connects TRBV28 to TRBJ2-7; TRBD1 aligns across 8 bases. CDR3 size: 14 residues. Germline V gene lookup returns CDR1 MDHEN and CDR2 SYDVKM. The V segment lost 7 bases and the J segment 7 bases; nucleotides outside the gene matches: 12. The CDR3 sequence is CASTRGQGAFEQYF. DNA for the CDR3: TGTGCCAGCACGCGAGGGCAGGGGGCTTTTGAGCAGTACTTC.

The CDR3 is CASSQFDSEETQYF. CDR3 in DNA: TGCGCCAGCAGCCAATTCGACAGCGAAGAGACCCAGTACTTC. The chain is built from TRBV4-1 and TRBJ2-5; the D gene is possibly TRBD1 (5 bases). The CDR3 sequence is 14 residues long. Trimming took off 2 bases at V and 3 bases at J, with 10 bases between the two ends. CDR1 and CDR2 (germline): MGHRA, YSYEKL.

V is TRBV7-9 and J is TRBJ1-4, with 7 nucleotides matching TRBD1. With V trimmed by 6 bases and J by 10 bases, 5 bases remained unmatched. The CDR3 spans 12 residues. Germline V gene data show CDR1 as SEHNR and CDR2 as FQNEAQ (reference sequence). The CDR3 reads CASRGTVGKLFF. The CDR3 bases are TGTGCCAGCAGGGGGACAGTTGGAAAACTGTTTTTT.

The chain has TRBV11-2 and TRBJ2-1; unclear D gene. The length of the CDR3 is 15 residues. The germline V gene has CDR1 SGHAT and CDR2 FQNNGV. Trimming pared 5 bases from V and 0 bases from J, leaving 11 bases between. The CDR3 DNA reads as TGTGCCAGCAGCCGTTCCTTGAGCTCCTACAATGAGCAGTTCTTC. It codes for CASSRSLSSYNEQFF.

This clone was seen only once. J is TRBJ1-6 and V is TRBV5-1; D ambiguous. This CDR3 is 14 amino acids long. Germline-derived CDR1 and CDR2 are SGHRS and YFSETQ. Trimming removed 0 bases from V and 8 bases from J, with 9 bases in between. The CDR3 sequence is CASSLERADSPLHF. In DNA form, the CDR3 reads TGCGCCAGCAGCTTGGAAAGAGCGGATTCACCCCTCCACTTT.

Here the CDR3 DNA reads TGTGCCAGTAGTCGGGGAAACACCATATATTTT. The encoded protein is CASSRGNTIYF. The chain carries TRBV19 and TRBJ1-3; D gene uncertain. This CDR3 has 11 amino acids. Trimming took 5 bases from V and 4 from J, leaving 3 bases between them. Per the germline V gene, CDR1 is LNHDA and CDR2 is SQIVND (reference sequence).

V gene TRBV6-5 combines with J gene TRBJ2-3; the D gene is possibly TRBD1 (6 bases). CDR3 length equals 14 residues. Germline CDR1 is MNHEY and CDR2 is SVGAGI. V gave up 7 bases and J gave up 0 bases, with 11 bases separating them. For the CDR3, the DNA is TGTGCCAGCACTACAGGGATAAGCACAGATACGCAGTATTTT. Protein: CASTTGISTDTQYF.

CDR3 nucleotide sequence: TGTGCCAGCAGCCCCGTCGGTGGGACAGGGAGAGTCAATGAGCAGTTCTTC. As protein: CASSPVGGTGRVNEQFF. The chain joins TRBV7-8 to TRBJ2-1, with TRBD1 matching 9 bases. CDR3 size: 17 residues. V shed 5 bases, J shed 6 bases, and the junction held 14 bases outside the gene matches. Per germline, CDR1 SGHVS and CDR2 FQNEAQ.

The chain carries TRBV28 and TRBJ2-3; a possible D gene is TRBD2 (5 bases). This CDR3 has 14 residues. V was clipped by 7 bases and J by 4 bases, with 15 bases between them. The germline gives CDR1 MDHEN, CDR2 SYDVKM. CDR3 nucleotide sequence: TGTGCCAGCAATTGGGCGGGTTCGGCAGATACGCAGTATTTT. It encodes CASNWAGSADTQYF.

The rearrangement joins TRBV7-9 to TRBJ2-1; 7 bases map to TRBD2. After removal of 4 bases from V and 6 bases from J, the junction contained 15 bases not matched to a gene. Germline V lookup: CDR1 SEHNR, CDR2 FQNEAQ (reference sequence). CDR3 length: 17 amino acids. CDR3 DNA: TGTGCCAGCAGCTCGTCGTGGCGCGGGAGACCGGCCAATGAGCAGTTCTTC. This encodes CASSSSWRGRPANEQFF.

This sequence joins TRBV11-2 and TRBJ2-5, with a possible D match to TRBD2 (6 bases). CDR1 is SGHAT and CDR2 is FQNNGV in the germline V gene. This CDR3 comprises 15 residues. V gave up 4 bases and J gave up 2 bases, with 14 bases separating them. This CDR3 is CASSYPGGVQETQYF. DNA for the CDR3: TGTGCCAGCAGCTACCCAGGCGGGGTACAAGAGACCCAGTACTTC.

The V and J genes are TRBV3-1 (or the pseudogene TRBV3-2) and TRBJ1-5; 11 bases map to TRBD1. The CDR3 length is 17 residues. Losses at the gene ends were 1 base for V and 2 bases for J; bases not matched to a gene: 4. Germline loops: CDR1 LGHDT, CDR2 YNNKEL (reference sequence). The DNA for the CDR3 is TGTGCCAGCAGCCAAGCTGGACAGGGGGCGCGCAATCAGCCCCAGCATTTT. This translates into CASSQAGQGARNQPQHF.

The V call is TRBV5-1, the J call TRBJ2-1; no firm D call. Trimming stripped 0 bases from V and 5 bases from J, with 6 bases between. From germline, CDR1 is SGHRS and CDR2 YFSETQ. CDR3 length: 13 residues. The CDR3 sequence is CASSLGANNEQFF. CDR3 in DNA: TGCGCCAGCAGCTTGGGAGCGAACAATGAGCAGTTCTTC.

This chain uses TRBV15 with TRBJ2-7, with 9 bases identical to TRBD1. This CDR3 comprises 14 residues. The V gene's germline CDR1 is LNHNV and CDR2 YYDKDF (reference sequence). V shed 5 bases and J 6 bases; nucleotides not matched to a gene: 8. The chain's CDR3 is CATSGDRVLGEQYF. The CDR3 coding sequence is TGTGCCACCAGCGGGGACAGGGTGCTAGGCGAGCAGTACTTC.